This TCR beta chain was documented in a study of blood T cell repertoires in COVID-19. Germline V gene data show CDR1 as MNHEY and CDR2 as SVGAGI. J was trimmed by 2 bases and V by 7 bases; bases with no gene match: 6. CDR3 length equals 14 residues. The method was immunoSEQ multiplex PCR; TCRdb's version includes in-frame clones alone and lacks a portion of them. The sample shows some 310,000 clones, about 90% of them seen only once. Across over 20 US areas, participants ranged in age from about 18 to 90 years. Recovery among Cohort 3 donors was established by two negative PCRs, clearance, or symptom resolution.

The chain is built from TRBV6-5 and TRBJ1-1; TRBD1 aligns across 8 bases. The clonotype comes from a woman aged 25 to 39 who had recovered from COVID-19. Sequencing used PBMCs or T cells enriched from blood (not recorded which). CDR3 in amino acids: CASKGQGLNTEAFF. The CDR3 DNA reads TGTGCCAGCAAAGGACAGGGACTAAACACTGAAGCTTTCTTT.